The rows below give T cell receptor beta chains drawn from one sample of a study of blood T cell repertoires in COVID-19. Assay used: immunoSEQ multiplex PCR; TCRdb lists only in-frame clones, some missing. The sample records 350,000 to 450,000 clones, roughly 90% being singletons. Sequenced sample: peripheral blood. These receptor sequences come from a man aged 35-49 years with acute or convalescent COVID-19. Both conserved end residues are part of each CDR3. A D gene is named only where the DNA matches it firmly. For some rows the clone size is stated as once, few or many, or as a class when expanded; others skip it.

CDR3nt: TGTGCCAGCAGCTTACGGACTAGCGGGGTCAGTGGGCACACCGGGGAGCTGTTTTTT
CDR3aa: CASSLRTSGVSGHTGELFF
abundance: .
d_gene: TRBD2
j_gene: TRBJ2-2
v_gene: TRBV7-2

CDR3nt: TGTGCCACCAGTGACCCCGGGACAGGGGGAGAGACCCAGTACTTC
CDR3aa: CATSDPGTGGETQYF
abundance: .
d_gene: TRBD1
j_gene: TRBJ2-5
v_gene: TRBV24-1

CDR3nt: TGTGCCAGCAGCTTAGGACAGGGTCCTAACTATGGCTACACCTTC
CDR3aa: CASSLGQGPNYGYTF
abundance: few
d_gene: TRBD1
j_gene: TRBJ1-2
v_gene: TRBV7-2

CDR3nt: TGTGCCAGCAGCTTAGTGGTTTATTTGGGCAGGATGGCTGAAGCTTTCTTT
CDR3aa: CASSLVVYLGRMAEAFF
abundance: .
d_gene: .
j_gene: TRBJ1-1
v_gene: TRBV7-8

CDR3nt: TGCGCCAGCAGCTTCCGACAGATTCAGTTTAGCGGGAGGGCCTACGAGCAGTACTTC
CDR3aa: CASSFRQIQFSGRAYEQYF
abundance: few
d_gene: TRBD2
j_gene: TRBJ2-7
v_gene: TRBV5-1

CDR3nt: TGTGCCAGCAGCGTAGGCGGCAGCTCAGAGCAGTACTTC
CDR3aa: CASSVGGSSEQYF
abundance: .
d_gene: .
j_gene: TRBJ2-7
v_gene: TRBV9

CDR3nt: TGTGCCAGCAGCTTGCAGGCGAACACTGAAGCTTTCTTT
CDR3aa: CASSLQANTEAFF
abundance: .
d_gene: .
j_gene: TRBJ1-1
v_gene: TRBV7-9

CDR3nt: TGTGCCAGCAGCAAAGATAGTAGCGGGACCTCTAGCACAGATACGCAGTATTTT
CDR3aa: CASSKDSSGTSSTDTQYF
abundance: .
d_gene: .
j_gene: TRBJ2-3
v_gene: TRBV21-1

CDR3nt: TGTGCCAGTAGTATTGCAGGGCCTAGCAATCAGCCCCAGCATTTT
CDR3aa: CASSIAGPSNQPQHF
abundance: .
d_gene: .
j_gene: TRBJ1-5
v_gene: TRBV19

CDR3nt: TGTGCCTGGAGTCCCCGACTAGCGGGAATCTACAATGAGCAGTTCTTC
CDR3aa: CAWSPRLAGIYNEQFF
abundance: .
d_gene: TRBD2
j_gene: TRBJ2-1
v_gene: TRBV30